The 16 T cell receptor beta chains in this list originate from one sample, sequenced in a study of cytomegalovirus exposure and HLA in healthy donors. Sequenced by immunoSEQ multiplex PCR; TCRdb stores in-frame clones only, minus some. The sample holds more than 200,000 clones; roughly 87% are singletons and the top ten take around 12%. Sequenced input: PBMCs. All receptors come from a young man in good health and CMV-seropositive.

The chain uses TRBV5-4 and TRBJ1-4, with no clear D. This CDR3 comprises 14 residues. CDR1 is SGHNT and CDR2 is YYREEE in the germline V gene (reference sequence). Deletions cut 0 bases from V and 3 bases from J, with 6 bases between. The CDR3 here is CASSLESSNEKLFF. The CDR3 DNA sequence: TGTGCCAGCAGCTTGGAGAGTTCTAATGAAAAACTGTTTTTT.

The V and J genes are TRBV5-4 and TRBJ2-7, with D uncertain. CDR3 length: 12 residues. Germline-derived CDR1 and CDR2 are SGHNT and YYREEE (reference sequence). V was shortened by 1 base and J by 2 bases, with 4 bases between the two germline ends. CDR3 DNA sequence: TGTGCCAGCAGCTTGTTCCCCTACGAGCAGTACTTC. As protein: CASSLFPYEQYF.

V usage is TRBV9 and J usage is TRBJ1-1; possibly TRBD1 for D (6 bases). The V gene lost 0 bases and the J gene lost 0 bases, with 9 bases spanning the gap. This CDR3 region has 15 residues. Germline CDR1 SGDLS, CDR2 YYNGEE. Written as DNA, the CDR3 is TGTGCCAGCAGCGTAGTTGGGGACATGAACACTGAAGCTTTCTTT. Translating gives CASSVVGDMNTEAFF.

This clone was seen just once. V gene TRBV10-1 combines with J gene TRBJ2-7; D possibly uses TRBD1 or TRBD2 (5 bases each). The CDR3 is 14 residues long. The germline V gene encodes CDR1 WNHNN and CDR2 SYGVQD (reference sequence). Between the trimmed V and J ends, which lost 4 bases and 2 bases, there was a span of 12 bases. CDR3 residues: CASSAAGTPYEQYF. CDR3 in DNA: TGCGCCAGCAGTGCCGCCGGGACCCCCTACGAGCAGTACTTC.

The chain combines TRBV5-1 with TRBJ1-2; 11 bases fit TRBD1. This CDR3 is 15 amino acids long. Trimming took 1 base from V and 6 from J; bases not matched to a gene: 5. Germline V gives CDR1 SGHRS, CDR2 YFSETQ. The chain's CDR3 is CASSLRGQGVNGYTF. In nucleotides, the CDR3 is TGCGCCAGCAGCTTGAGGGGACAGGGGGTCAATGGCTACACCTTC.

The chain employs TRBV29-1 and TRBJ2-1, with TRBD2 matching over 7 bases. The germline V gene has CDR1 SQVTM and CDR2 ANQGSEA. This CDR3 is built from 13 residues. The junction had 5 bases not matched to a gene; V was cut back by 3 bases and J by 6 bases. The CDR3 DNA reads TGCAGCGTTGAGGCGGGAGCCAGCAATGAGCAGTTCTTC. Translation: CSVEAGASNEQFF.

The chain couples TRBV7-8 to TRBJ2-1, with D hard to call. V dropped 4 bases and J dropped 4 bases, with 8 bases sitting between them. This CDR3 region has 13 residues. CDR1 is SGHVS, CDR2 FQNEAQ, per germline. For the CDR3, the DNA is TGTGCCAGCAGCTCGACTGAATACAATGAGCAGTTCTTC. Its protein product is CASSSTEYNEQFF.

This chain joins TRBV30 and TRBJ2-1; D not certain. The V gene's germline CDR1 is GTSNPN and CDR2 SVGIG (reference sequence). With 2 bases removed from V and 9 bases from J, the gap between germline ends came to 14 bases. The CDR3 sequence is 13 residues long. CDR3 region: CAWSMVRASEQFF. The CDR3 nucleotides are TGTGCCTGGAGTATGGTTCGGGCAAGTGAGCAGTTCTTC.

V gene TRBV7-9 combines with J gene TRBJ1-1; D ambiguous. There are 17 residues in the CDR3. Germline V gene sequence: CDR1 SEHNR, CDR2 FQNEAQ (reference sequence). Between the trimmed V and J ends, which lost 1 base and 0 bases, there was a span of 15 bases. The CDR3 DNA reads as TGTGCCAGCAGCTTAGGCGTATCAGCCCCGATGAACACTGAAGCTTTCTTT. Protein product: CASSLGVSAPMNTEAFF.

The genes are TRBV5-5 and TRBJ1-1; TRBD1 matches 8 bases. CDR1 and CDR2 (germline): SGHKS, YYEKEE (reference sequence). This CDR3 region has 15 residues. The J segment lost 1 base and the V segment lost 2 bases, leaving 4 bases of the junction unmatched. The CDR3: CASSLTGGTNTEAFF. In DNA, the CDR3 is TGTGCCAGCAGCTTAACAGGGGGGACGAACACTGAAGCTTTCTTT.

In its sample, this clone was seen a few times. The rearrangement links TRBV21-1 to TRBJ2-5; the table's TRBD2 call for D was not verified on the DNA. TRBV21-1 is a pseudogene locus. The CDR3 runs to 14 residues. In DNA, the CDR3 is TGTGCCAGCAGCAGTCTCCTGGGGGGGGAGACCCAGTACTTC. Protein sequence: CASSSLLGGETQYF.

V usage is TRBV6-1 and J usage is TRBJ2-3; TRBD2 aligns across 7 bases. V lost 5 bases, J lost 8 bases, and 4 bases stayed unmatched. The germline gives CDR1 MNHNS, CDR2 SASEGT. This CDR3 spans 12 amino acids. CDR3: CASSSRTSTQYF. CDR3 sequence (DNA): TGTGCCAGCAGTTCGCGGACTAGTACGCAGTATTTT.

V usage is TRBV28 and J usage is TRBJ1-5; D is ambiguous. CDR1 MDHEN and CDR2 SYDVKM come from the germline V gene. CDR3 size: 14 residues. Trimming left V 2 bases short and J 9 bases short, with 14 bases between. The CDR3 is CASSLGGSEPPQHF. CDR3 sequence (DNA): TGTGCCAGCAGTTTAGGTGGATCGGAGCCGCCCCAGCATTTT.

The CDR3 here is CASSRYWLRTGEETQYF. The CDR3 nucleotides read TGTGCCAGCAGCCGCTATTGGTTAAGGACAGGGGAAGAGACCCAGTACTTC. The chain uses TRBV28 and TRBJ2-5; 9 nucleotides agree with TRBD1. This CDR3 contains 17 residues. V dropped 6 bases and J dropped 3; count of bases not matched to a gene: 14. CDR1 is MDHEN and CDR2 is SYDVKM in the germline V gene.

The chain couples TRBV30 to TRBJ2-5; 8 bases are shared with TRBD2. There are 15 residues in the CDR3. CDR1 and CDR2 (germline): GTSNPN, SVGIG (reference sequence). Trimming removed 2 bases from V and 0 bases from J; junction bases left unmatched: 5. DNA of the CDR3: TGTGCCTGGAGTAGGTTAGCGGGAAACCAAGAGACCCAGTACTTC. It codes for CAWSRLAGNQETQYF. The entire variable domain, with the rest obtained from reference TRBV30 and TRBJ2-5, is as follows: SQTIHQWPATLVQPVGSPLSLECTVEGTSNPNLYWYRQAAGRGLQLLFYSVGIGQISSEVPQNLSASRPQDRQFILSSKKLLLSDSGFYLCAWSRLAGNQETQYFGPGTRLLVL.

V and J are TRBV29-1 and TRBJ2-2; 8 bases match TRBD2. Germline loops: CDR1 SQVTM, CDR2 ANQGSEA. V shed 7 bases and J 6 bases; nucleotides not matched to a gene: 13. The CDR3 runs to 15 residues. The CDR3 spells CSAGLAGGGAGELFF. Here the CDR3 DNA reads TGCAGCGCTGGTTTGGCGGGAGGAGGTGCCGGGGAGCTGTTTTTT.